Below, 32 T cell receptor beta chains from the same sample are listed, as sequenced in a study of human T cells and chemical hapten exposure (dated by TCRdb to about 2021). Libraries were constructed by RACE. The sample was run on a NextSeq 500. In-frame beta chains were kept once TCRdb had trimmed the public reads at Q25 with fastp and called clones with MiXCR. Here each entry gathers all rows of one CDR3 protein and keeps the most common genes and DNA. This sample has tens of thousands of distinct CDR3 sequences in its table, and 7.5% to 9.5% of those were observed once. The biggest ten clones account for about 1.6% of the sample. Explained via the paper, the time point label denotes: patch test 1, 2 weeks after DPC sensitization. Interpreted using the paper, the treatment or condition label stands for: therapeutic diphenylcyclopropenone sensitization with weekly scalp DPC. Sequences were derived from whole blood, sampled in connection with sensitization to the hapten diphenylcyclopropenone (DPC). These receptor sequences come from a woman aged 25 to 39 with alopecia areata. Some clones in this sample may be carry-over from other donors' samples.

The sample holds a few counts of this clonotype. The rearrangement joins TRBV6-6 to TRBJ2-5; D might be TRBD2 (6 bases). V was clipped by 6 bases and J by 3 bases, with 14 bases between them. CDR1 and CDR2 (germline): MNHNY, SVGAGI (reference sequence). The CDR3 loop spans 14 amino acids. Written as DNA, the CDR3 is TGTGCCAGCAGCCCGCCGGGACTGGAAGAGACCCAGTACTTC. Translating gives CASSPPGLEETQYF.

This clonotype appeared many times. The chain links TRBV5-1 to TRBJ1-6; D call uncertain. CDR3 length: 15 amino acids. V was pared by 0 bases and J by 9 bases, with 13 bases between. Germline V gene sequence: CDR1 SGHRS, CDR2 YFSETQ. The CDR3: CASSLEFLGGSPLHF. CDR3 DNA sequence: TGCGCCAGCAGCTTGGAGTTTTTGGGTGGTTCACCCCTCCACTTT.

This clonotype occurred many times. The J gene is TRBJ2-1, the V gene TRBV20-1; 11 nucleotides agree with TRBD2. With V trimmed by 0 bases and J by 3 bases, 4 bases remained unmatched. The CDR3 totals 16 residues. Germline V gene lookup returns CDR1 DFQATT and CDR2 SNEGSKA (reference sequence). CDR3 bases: TGCAGTGCTAGAGATCTAGCGGGGGGATACTACAATGAGCAGTTCTTC. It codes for CSARDLAGGYYNEQFF.

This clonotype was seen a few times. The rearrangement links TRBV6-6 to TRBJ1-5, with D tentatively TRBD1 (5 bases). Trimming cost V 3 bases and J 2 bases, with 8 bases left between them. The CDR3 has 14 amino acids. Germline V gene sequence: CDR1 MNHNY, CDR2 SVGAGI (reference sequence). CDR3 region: CASSYLTGNQPQHF. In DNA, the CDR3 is TGTGCCAGCAGTTATCTGACAGGCAATCAGCCCCAGCATTTT.

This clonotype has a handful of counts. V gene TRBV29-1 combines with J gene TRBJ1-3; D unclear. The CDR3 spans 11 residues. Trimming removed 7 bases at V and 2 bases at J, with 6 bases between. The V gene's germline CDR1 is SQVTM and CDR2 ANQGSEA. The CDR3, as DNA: TGCAGCGGTGAGGCTGGAAACACCATATATTTT. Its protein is CSGEAGNTIYF.

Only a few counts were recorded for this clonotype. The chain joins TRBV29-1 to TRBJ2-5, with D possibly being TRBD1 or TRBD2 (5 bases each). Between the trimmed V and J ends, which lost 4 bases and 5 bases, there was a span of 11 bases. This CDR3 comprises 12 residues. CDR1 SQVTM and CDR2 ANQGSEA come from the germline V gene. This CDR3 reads CSVASGRETQYF. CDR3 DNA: TGCAGCGTTGCTTCGGGGCGGGAGACCCAGTACTTC.

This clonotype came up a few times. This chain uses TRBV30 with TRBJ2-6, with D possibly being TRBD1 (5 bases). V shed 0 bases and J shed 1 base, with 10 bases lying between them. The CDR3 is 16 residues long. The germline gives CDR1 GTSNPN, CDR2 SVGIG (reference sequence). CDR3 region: CAWSVQGASGANVLTF. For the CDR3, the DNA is TGTGCCTGGAGTGTACAAGGGGCGTCTGGGGCCAACGTCCTGACTTTC. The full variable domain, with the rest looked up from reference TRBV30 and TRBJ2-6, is SQTIHQWPATLVQPVGSPLSLECTVEGTSNPNLYWYRQAAGRGLQLLFYSVGIGQISSEVPQNLSASRPQDRQFILSSKKLLLSDSGFYLCAWSVQGASGANVLTFGAGSRLTVL.

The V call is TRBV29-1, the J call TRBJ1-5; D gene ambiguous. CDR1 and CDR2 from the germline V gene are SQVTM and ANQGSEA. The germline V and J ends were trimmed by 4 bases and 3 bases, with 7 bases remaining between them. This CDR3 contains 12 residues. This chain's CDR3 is CSVGYLNQPQHF. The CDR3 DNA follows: TGCAGCGTTGGATACCTCAATCAGCCCCAGCATTTT.

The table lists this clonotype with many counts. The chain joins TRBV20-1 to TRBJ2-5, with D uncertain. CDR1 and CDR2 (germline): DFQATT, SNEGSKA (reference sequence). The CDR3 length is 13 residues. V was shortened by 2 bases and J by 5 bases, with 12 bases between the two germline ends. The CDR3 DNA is TGCAGTGCTAGAATTCGACGGTGGGAGACCCAGTACTTC. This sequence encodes CSARIRRWETQYF.

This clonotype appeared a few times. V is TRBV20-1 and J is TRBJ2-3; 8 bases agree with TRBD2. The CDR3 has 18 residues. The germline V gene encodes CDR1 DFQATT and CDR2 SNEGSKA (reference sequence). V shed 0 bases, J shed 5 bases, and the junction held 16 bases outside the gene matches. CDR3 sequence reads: CSARDRGGVAGSLDTQYF. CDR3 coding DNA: TGCAGTGCTAGAGATCGGGGGGGGGTAGCGGGGTCTTTAGATACGCAGTATTTT.

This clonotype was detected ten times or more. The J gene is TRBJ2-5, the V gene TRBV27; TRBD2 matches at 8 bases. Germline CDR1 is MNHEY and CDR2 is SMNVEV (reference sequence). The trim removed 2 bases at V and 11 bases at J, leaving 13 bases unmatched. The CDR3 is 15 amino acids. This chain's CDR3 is CASSLVGGAQTGQYF. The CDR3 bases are TGTGCCAGCAGTTTAGTCGGGGGGGCCCAAACCGGACAGTACTTC.

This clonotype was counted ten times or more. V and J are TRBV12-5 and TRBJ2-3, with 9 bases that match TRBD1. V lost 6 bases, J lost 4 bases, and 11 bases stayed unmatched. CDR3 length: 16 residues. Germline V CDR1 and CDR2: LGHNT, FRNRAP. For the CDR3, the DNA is TGTGCTAGTGGGCCGGGACAGGGTCAATGGGCAGATACGCAGTATTTT. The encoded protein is CASGPGQGQWADTQYF.

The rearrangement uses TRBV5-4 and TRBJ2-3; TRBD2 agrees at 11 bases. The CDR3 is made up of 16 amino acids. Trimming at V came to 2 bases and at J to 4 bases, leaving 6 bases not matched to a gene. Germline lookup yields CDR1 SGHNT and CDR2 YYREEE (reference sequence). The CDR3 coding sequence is TGTGCCAGCAGCTTTCCCCTTAGCGGGGGGGCAGATACGCAGTATTTT. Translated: CASSFPLSGGADTQYF.

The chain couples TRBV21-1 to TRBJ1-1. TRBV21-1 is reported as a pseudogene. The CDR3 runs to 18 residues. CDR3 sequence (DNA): TGTGCCAGCAGCAAAGCTAGGGTCAAAGTCGTTATGAACACTGAAGCTTTCTTT. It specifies CASSKARVKVVMNTEAFF.

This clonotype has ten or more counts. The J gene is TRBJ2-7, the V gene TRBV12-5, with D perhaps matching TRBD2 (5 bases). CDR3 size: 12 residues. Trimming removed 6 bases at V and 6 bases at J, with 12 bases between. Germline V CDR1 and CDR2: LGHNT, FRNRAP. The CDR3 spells CASGPAGVEQYF. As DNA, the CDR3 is TGTGCTAGTGGCCCAGCCGGGGTCGAGCAGTACTTC.

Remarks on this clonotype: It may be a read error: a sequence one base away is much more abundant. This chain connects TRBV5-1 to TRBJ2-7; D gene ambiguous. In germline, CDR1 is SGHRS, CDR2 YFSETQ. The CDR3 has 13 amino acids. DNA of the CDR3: TGCGCCAGCAGCTCCGGCACCTTCTACGAGCAGCACTTC. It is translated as CASSSGTFYEQHF. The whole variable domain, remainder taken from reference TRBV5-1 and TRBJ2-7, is KAGVTQTPRYLIKTRGQQVTLSCSPISGHRSVSWYQQTPGQGLQFLFEYFSETQRNKGNFPGRFSGRQFSNSRSEMNVSTLELGDSALYLCASSSGTFYEQHFGPGTRLTVT.

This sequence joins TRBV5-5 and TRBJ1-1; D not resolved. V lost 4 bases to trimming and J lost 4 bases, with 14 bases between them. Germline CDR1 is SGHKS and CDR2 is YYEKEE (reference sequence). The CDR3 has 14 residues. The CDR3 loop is CASSTYPGGTEAFF. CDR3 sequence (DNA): TGTGCCAGCAGCACCTACCCCGGAGGCACTGAAGCTTTCTTT.

Here the CDR3 DNA reads TGTGCCAGCAGTGAACCGACTGACAGGGGCTATGGCTACACCTTC. The encoded protein is CASSEPTDRGYGYTF. This sequence joins TRBV2 and TRBJ1-2; 8 bases fit TRBD1. The CDR3 is made up of 15 amino acids. In germline, CDR1 is SNHLY, CDR2 FYNNEI. The V gene end was trimmed by 2 bases and the J gene end by 4 bases; junction bases not matched to a gene: 6.

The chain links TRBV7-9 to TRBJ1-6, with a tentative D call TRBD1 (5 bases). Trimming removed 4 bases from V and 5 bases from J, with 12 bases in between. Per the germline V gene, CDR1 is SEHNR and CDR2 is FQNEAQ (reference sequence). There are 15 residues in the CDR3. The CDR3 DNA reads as TGTGCCAGCAGCTCGACAGTCTGGGATAATTCACCCCTCCACTTT. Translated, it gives CASSSTVWDNSPLHF.

CDR3 in amino acids: CASSFQALEPQHF. CDR3 nucleotides: TGTGCCAGCAGTTTTCAGGCTTTGGAGCCCCAGCATTTT. The chain couples TRBV6-6 to TRBJ1-5; D unclear. Trimming shortened V by 4 bases and J by 8 bases, and 12 bases separated the two germline ends. Germline V gives CDR1 MNHNY, CDR2 SVGAGI (reference sequence). The CDR3 loop spans 13 amino acids.

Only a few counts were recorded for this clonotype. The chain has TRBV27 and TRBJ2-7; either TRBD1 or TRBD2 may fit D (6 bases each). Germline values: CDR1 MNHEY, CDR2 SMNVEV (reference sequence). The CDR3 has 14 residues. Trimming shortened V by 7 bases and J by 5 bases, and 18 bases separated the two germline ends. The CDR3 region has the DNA TGTGCCAGCACCATGAGGAGGGGGTTGGACGAGCAGTACTTC. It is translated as CASTMRRGLDEQYF.

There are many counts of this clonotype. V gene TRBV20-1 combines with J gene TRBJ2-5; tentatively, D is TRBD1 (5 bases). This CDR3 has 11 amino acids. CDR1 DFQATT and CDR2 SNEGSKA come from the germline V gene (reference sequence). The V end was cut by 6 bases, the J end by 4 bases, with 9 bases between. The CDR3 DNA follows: TGCAGTGCCATAGGGGCAGAGACCCAGTACTTC. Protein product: CSAIGAETQYF.

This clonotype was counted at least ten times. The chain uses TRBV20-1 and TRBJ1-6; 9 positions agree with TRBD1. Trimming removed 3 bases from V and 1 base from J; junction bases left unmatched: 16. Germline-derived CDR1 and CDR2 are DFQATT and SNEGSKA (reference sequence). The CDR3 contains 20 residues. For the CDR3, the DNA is TGCAGTGCTAGGAGGGACAGGGTGGAAATTGTCAGTTCCTATAATTCACCCCTCCACTTT. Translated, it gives CSARRDRVEIVSSYNSPLHF.

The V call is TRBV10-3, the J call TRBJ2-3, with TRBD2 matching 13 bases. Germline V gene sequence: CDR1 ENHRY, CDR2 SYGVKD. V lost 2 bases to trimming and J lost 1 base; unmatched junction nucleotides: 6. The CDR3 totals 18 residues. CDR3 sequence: CAISETSGGAGGTDTQYF. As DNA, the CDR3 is TGTGCCATCAGTGAGACTAGCGGGGGGGCCGGCGGCACAGATACGCAGTATTTT.

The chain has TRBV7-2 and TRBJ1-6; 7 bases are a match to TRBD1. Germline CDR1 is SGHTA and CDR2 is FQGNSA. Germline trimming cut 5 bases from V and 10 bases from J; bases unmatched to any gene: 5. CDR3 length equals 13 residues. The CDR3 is CASSATGVSPLHF. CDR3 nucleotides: TGTGCCAGCAGCGCAACAGGGGTCTCACCCCTCCACTTT.

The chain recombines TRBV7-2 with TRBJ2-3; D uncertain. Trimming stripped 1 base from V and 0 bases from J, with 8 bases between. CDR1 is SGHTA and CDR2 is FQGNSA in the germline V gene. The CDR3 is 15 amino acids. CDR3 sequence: CASSLVGSSTDTQYF. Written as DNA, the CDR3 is TGTGCCAGCAGCTTAGTCGGGTCTAGCACAGATACGCAGTATTTT.

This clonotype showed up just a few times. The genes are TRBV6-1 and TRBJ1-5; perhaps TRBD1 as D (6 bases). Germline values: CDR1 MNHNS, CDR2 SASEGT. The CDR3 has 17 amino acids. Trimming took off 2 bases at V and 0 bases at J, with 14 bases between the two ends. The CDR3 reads CASSENRGAISNQPQHF. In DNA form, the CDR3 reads TGTGCCAGCAGTGAAAATAGGGGGGCGATTAGCAATCAGCCCCAGCATTTT.

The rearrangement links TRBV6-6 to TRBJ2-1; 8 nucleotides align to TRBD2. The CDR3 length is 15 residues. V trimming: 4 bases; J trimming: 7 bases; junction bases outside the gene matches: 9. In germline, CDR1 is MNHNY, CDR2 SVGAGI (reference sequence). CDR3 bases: TGTGCCAGCAGTTTAGGCGGGGGGCTGAAAAATGAGCAGTTCTTC. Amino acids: CASSLGGGLKNEQFF.

The CDR3 spells CSAGGFSYEQYF. The CDR3, as DNA: TGCAGCGCTGGAGGGTTCTCCTACGAGCAGTACTTC. This chain links TRBV29-1 with TRBJ2-7; possibly TRBD2 for D (6 bases). Trimming shortened V by 7 bases and J by 0 bases, and 10 bases separated the two germline ends. Germline CDR1 and CDR2: SQVTM and ANQGSEA. The CDR3 runs 12 residues.

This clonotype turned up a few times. CDR3 nucleotide sequence: TGCAGCGTTGAAGTCAGAAACGGGACTAGAGGTGACGAGCAGTACTTC. The encoded protein is CSVEVRNGTRGDEQYF. The J gene is TRBJ2-7, the V gene TRBV29-1; 8 bases are shared with TRBD2. V shed 1 base, J shed 5 bases, and the junction held 13 bases outside the gene matches. CDR1 and CDR2 from the germline V gene are SQVTM and ANQGSEA. The CDR3 sequence is 16 residues long.

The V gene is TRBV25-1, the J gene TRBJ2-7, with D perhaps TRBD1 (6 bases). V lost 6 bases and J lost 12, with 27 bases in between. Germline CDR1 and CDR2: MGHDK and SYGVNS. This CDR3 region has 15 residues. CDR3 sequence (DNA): TGTGCCAGCAGCGTACAAACAGGGTGCCCTCCAGTTTTGTACTTC. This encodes CASSVQTGCPPVLYF.

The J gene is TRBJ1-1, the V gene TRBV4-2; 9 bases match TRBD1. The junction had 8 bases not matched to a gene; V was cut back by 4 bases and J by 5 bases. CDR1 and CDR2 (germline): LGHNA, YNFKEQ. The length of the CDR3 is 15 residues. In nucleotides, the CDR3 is TGTGCCAGCAGCCCAGTTAAACAGGGGGCGACTGAAGCTTTCTTT. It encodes CASSPVKQGATEAFF.